This section outlines one TCR beta chain sequence together with its context. The data were taken from a study of chemoradiotherapy in HPV16-positive cancers. For the study at large: Candidate HPV-specific clones and shared TCR motifs came from a couple of HPV16-positive patients.

The CDR3 runs 15 residues. V lost 2 bases and J lost 6; bases outside the gene matches: 1. CDR1 MGHRA and CDR2 YSYEKL come from the germline V gene. Method: immunoSEQ multiplex PCR; TCRdb's copy keeps in-frame clones and lacks some. The sample has 10,000 to 11,000 clones; 70% to 85% are singletons. This receptor was taken from a human donor with HPV-associated anogenital cancer. The specimen was taken from a patient who underwent chemoradiotherapy. The chain couples TRBV4-1 to TRBJ2-1, with 13 bases that match TRBD2. The CDR3 DNA reads TGCGCCAGCAGCCAAAGGACTAGCGGGGGCAATGAGCAGTTCTTC. Protein: CASSQRTSGGNEQFF.